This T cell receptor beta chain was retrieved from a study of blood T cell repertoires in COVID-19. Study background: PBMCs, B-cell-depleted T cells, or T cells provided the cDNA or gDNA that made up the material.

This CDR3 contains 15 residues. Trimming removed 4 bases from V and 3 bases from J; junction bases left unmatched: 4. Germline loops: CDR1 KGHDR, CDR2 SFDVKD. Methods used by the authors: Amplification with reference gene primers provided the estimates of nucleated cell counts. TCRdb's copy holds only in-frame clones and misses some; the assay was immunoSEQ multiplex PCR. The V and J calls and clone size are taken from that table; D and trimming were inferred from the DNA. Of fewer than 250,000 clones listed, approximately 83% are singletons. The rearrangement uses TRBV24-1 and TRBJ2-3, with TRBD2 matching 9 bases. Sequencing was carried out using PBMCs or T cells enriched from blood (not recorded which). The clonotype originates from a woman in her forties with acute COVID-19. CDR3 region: CATSEAGGLTDTQYF. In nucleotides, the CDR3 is TGTGCCACCAGTGAAGCGGGAGGTTTAACAGATACGCAGTATTTT.